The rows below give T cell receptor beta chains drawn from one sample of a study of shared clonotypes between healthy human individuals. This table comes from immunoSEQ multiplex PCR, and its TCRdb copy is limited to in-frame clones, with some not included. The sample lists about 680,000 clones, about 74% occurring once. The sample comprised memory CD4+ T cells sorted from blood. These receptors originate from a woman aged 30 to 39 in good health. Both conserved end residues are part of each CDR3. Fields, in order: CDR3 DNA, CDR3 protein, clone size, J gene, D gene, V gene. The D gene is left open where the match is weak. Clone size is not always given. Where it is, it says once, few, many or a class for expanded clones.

TGTGCCAGCAGCCGGGGACAGGAAGATGGCTACACCTTC	CASSRGQEDGYTF	NA	TRBJ1-2	TRBD1	TRBV28
TGTGCCCTCTCTAAGGACTCAGTTCACGAGCAGTACTTC	CALSKDSVHEQYF	once	TRBJ2-7	NA	TRBV10-3
TGTGCCAGCAGCTTAACGCTCTACGAGCAGTACTTC	CASSLTLYEQYF	NA	TRBJ2-7	NA	TRBV7-2
TGTGCCAGTAGTATAAATGCCGTGGGACAGCAAGAGACCCAGTACTTC	CASSINAVGQQETQYF	NA	TRBJ2-5	TRBD1	TRBV19
TGCGCCAGCAGAGCTAGCGGGAGTTTCACCGGGGAGCTGTTTTTT	CASRASGSFTGELFF	once	TRBJ2-2	TRBD2	TRBV10-2
TGTGCCAGCAGCTTCTCTCCCCCAGATACGCAGTATTTT	CASSFSPPDTQYF	NA	TRBJ2-3	NA	TRBV7-9
TGTGCCAGCAGCCCGCAGGGGGCTGGGTATCAGCCCCAGCATTTT	CASSPQGAGYQPQHF	NA	TRBJ1-5	TRBD1	TRBV7-9
TGTGCCTGGGGGATTGGACTACAGACCCAGTACTTC	CAWGIGLQTQYF	NA	TRBJ2-5	NA	TRBV30
TGTGCCAGCAAGGGATTTTCTAGCGGTGAGACCCAGTACTTC	CASKGFSSGETQYF	NA	TRBJ2-5	TRBD2	TRBV2
TGTGCCAGCAGTGCCCTCGGGACAGGGAATAGCAATCAGCCCCAGCATTTT	CASSALGTGNSNQPQHF	NA	TRBJ1-5	TRBD1	TRBV6-1
TGTGCCAGCAAAGAATGGGACGGACCTAACACCGGGGAGCTGTTTTTT	CASKEWDGPNTGELFF	NA	TRBJ2-2	NA	TRBV2
TGTGCCAGCTCCCCCGGGACAGGGGGGGATCAGCCCCAGCATTTT	CASSPGTGGDQPQHF	NA	TRBJ1-5	TRBD1	TRBV18
TGTGCCAGCAGCGTAATGGCAAACACTGAAGCTTTCTTT	CASSVMANTEAFF	few	TRBJ1-1	NA	TRBV9
TGTGCCAGCAGTTTCGGGACAGGGGGCCGGCAGCCCCAGCATTTT	CASSFGTGGRQPQHF	NA	TRBJ1-5	TRBD1	TRBV27
TGTGCCAGCAGTTACTCGCGGGACACAGATACGCAGTATTTT	CASSYSRDTDTQYF	NA	TRBJ2-3	NA	TRBV6-5
TGTGCCAGCAGTTTAATACAGTTGATCTCCTACGAGCAGTACTTC	CASSLIQLISYEQYF	NA	TRBJ2-7	NA	TRBV27
TGTGCCAGCAGTGTTTGGAAGGACGGCAATCAGCCCCAGCATTTT	CASSVWKDGNQPQHF	NA	TRBJ1-5	NA	TRBV6-1
TGTGCCATCAGTGAGCTAGCGGGATACTCCTACAATGAGCAGTTCTTC	CAISELAGYSYNEQFF	NA	TRBJ2-1	TRBD2	TRBV10-3
TGCGCCAGCAGCCCGGGGGTAACCTATGGCTACACCTTC	CASSPGVTYGYTF	NA	TRBJ1-2	NA	TRBV5-1
TGTGCCAGCAGGGGTGGGCCAGGCCCCTCGGAGCAGTACTTC	CASRGGPGPSEQYF	NA	TRBJ2-7	NA	TRBV7-9
TGTGCCAGCAGTGTTGGCTCGGGGGGCCAGCCCCAGCATTTT	CASSVGSGGQPQHF	few	TRBJ1-5	NA	TRBV2
TGTGCCAGCAGCTTCCAGGGGACAGAGAACACTGAAGCTTTCTTT	CASSFQGTENTEAFF	once	TRBJ1-1	TRBD1	TRBV7-9
TGTGCCAGCAGGGAGGGACTAAGCAATCAGCCCCAGCATTTT	CASREGLSNQPQHF	NA	TRBJ1-5	NA	TRBV6-1
TGTGCCACCAGCAGAGATAGCTCAGGGGCGACTGAAGCTTTCTTT	CATSRDSSGATEAFF	few	TRBJ1-1	NA	TRBV15
TGCGCCAGCAGCCAAGTAGCGGGAGCCGTCGAGCAGTACTTC	CASSQVAGAVEQYF	few	TRBJ2-7	TRBD2	TRBV4-1
TGTGCCAGCTCACCATTCAGAGACCCCGGGGACAATGAGCAGTTCTTC	CASSPFRDPGDNEQFF	NA	TRBJ2-1	NA	TRBV18
TGTGCCACCAGGGGGGAGCAGACTGGAAACACCATATATTTT	CATRGEQTGNTIYF	NA	TRBJ1-3	TRBD1	TRBV28
TGTGCCAGCAGCCGGACATACAATGAGCAGTTCTTC	CASSRTYNEQFF	NA	TRBJ2-1	NA	TRBV6-5
TGCGCCAGCAGCTTGGGCCTAGCGGGAGACAGAGGCAATGAGCAGTTCTTC	CASSLGLAGDRGNEQFF	few	TRBJ2-1	TRBD2	TRBV5-1
TGTGCCAGCAGTGCAGGCTTTTACGAGCAGTACTTC	CASSAGFYEQYF	NA	TRBJ2-7	NA	TRBV6-1
TGTGCCAGCAGGCCTTTTGACTCTGGGGCCAACGTCCTGACTTTC	CASRPFDSGANVLTF	NA	TRBJ2-6	NA	TRBV6-1
TGTGCCAGCAGCCAGTCCGCGGTAGCGGGACCCTACGAGCAGTACTTC	CASSQSAVAGPYEQYF	many	TRBJ2-7	TRBD2	TRBV7-2
TGTGCCAGCAGAACCACAGGGGGCCGCTACGAGCAGTACTTC	CASRTTGGRYEQYF	NA	TRBJ2-7	TRBD1	TRBV5-8
TGTGCCAGCAGCCCTCCGGGACGGAGAACCACAGATACGCAGTATTTT	CASSPPGRRTTDTQYF	NA	TRBJ2-3	NA	TRBV12-1
TGTGCCAGCAGTTACTCTGGGACAACCCATACCTACGAGCAGTACTTC	CASSYSGTTHTYEQYF	NA	TRBJ2-7	NA	TRBV6-5
TGTGCCAGCAGTCGGTACGAGCAGTACTTC	CASSRYEQYF	once	TRBJ2-7	NA	TRBV7-3
TGTGCCAGCAGGACCGGGACATCTAACTATGGCTACACCTTC	CASRTGTSNYGYTF	NA	TRBJ1-2	NA	TRBV2
TGTGCCAGCAGTAAAAGGACAGGGGGAGAGACCCAGTACTTC	CASSKRTGGETQYF	NA	TRBJ2-5	TRBD1	TRBV2
TGTGCCAGCTACGTGAGCTCCTATAATTCACCCCTCCACTTT	CASYVSSYNSPLHF	NA	TRBJ1-6	NA	TRBV2
TGTGCCAGCAGCTTAGTGGTGGAGGAGAAGCAGTTCTTC	CASSLVVEEKQFF	NA	TRBJ2-1	NA	TRBV7-9
TGCGCCAGCAGCCAACCCGGGACAGGGGTGGACACTGAAGCTTTCTTT	CASSQPGTGVDTEAFF	NA	TRBJ1-1	TRBD1	TRBV5-1
TGCGCCAGCTCTCAAAGTGGGGCAGGCTACAATGAGCAGTTCTTC	CASSQSGAGYNEQFF	NA	TRBJ2-1	NA	TRBV5-1
TGCGCCAGCAGCTCCACCGGGACAGTGAACACTGAAGCTTTCTTT	CASSSTGTVNTEAFF	NA	TRBJ1-1	TRBD1	TRBV5-1
TGTGCCAGTATCGGGACTTGGAACACCGGGGAGCTGTTTTTT	CASIGTWNTGELFF	NA	TRBJ2-2	NA	TRBV19
TGTGCCAGCAGATCCCGGGACAGGCACTTCACAGATACGCAGTATTTT	CASRSRDRHFTDTQYF	NA	TRBJ2-3	TRBD1	TRBV2
TGTGCCAGCAGCTCCACAGGGATCAGGGGTCAAGAGACCCAGTACTTC	CASSSTGIRGQETQYF	NA	TRBJ2-5	NA	TRBV7-8
TGTGCCAGCAGCTTTAGAGGGAGTGACACCGGGGAGCTGTTTTTT	CASSFRGSDTGELFF	NA	TRBJ2-2	NA	TRBV5-5
TGCGCCAGCAGCCAATCAAGGACAGAACAAGAGACCCAGTACTTC	CASSQSRTEQETQYF	NA	TRBJ2-5	NA	TRBV4-1
TGTGCCAGCAGCCTTAGCCGATACAGCGAGCAGTTCTTC	CASSLSRYSEQFF	NA	TRBJ2-1	NA	TRBV27
TGTGCCAGCAGTCTCCCCACCGAGCCCCATACGCAGTATTTT	CASSLPTEPHTQYF	many	TRBJ2-3	NA	TRBV28
TGTGCCAGCAGCTCACTTGGTGGACGGAACTATGGCTACACCTTC	CASSSLGGRNYGYTF	NA	TRBJ1-2	NA	TRBV11-2
TGCGCCAGCAGCCAAGTATTGGGGGAGCAGTACTTC	CASSQVLGEQYF	NA	TRBJ2-7	NA	TRBV4-1
TGTGCCAGCAGCAGATCAACTAATGAAAAACTGTTTTTT	CASSRSTNEKLFF	NA	TRBJ1-4	NA	TRBV6-6
TGTGCCAGCAGCCCTGCTAGCGGGAGGGCCCTAGAGACCCAGTACTTC	CASSPASGRALETQYF	NA	TRBJ2-5	TRBD2	TRBV5-4
TGTGCCAGCAGGAAACAGGGTAACACTGAAGCTTTCTTT	CASRKQGNTEAFF	NA	TRBJ1-1	NA	TRBV6-5
TGTGCCAGCTCACCCGGGGTTAGCAATCAGCCCCAGCATTTT	CASSPGVSNQPQHF	many	TRBJ1-5	NA	TRBV18